This entry is about one T cell receptor beta chain. Its target is unknown. CDR3 length equals 15 residues. Germline assignment: CDR1 SGHRS and CDR2 YFSETQ. V lost 0 bases to trimming and J lost 8 bases, with 17 bases between them. These data come from a study of Tregs in tolerant kidney transplant recipients. The repertoire was sequenced with immunoSEQ multiplex PCR; TCRdb's copy has only in-frame clones and lacks some. This sample has about 240,000 clones; 84% occur once, and the top ten carry 0.5% to 0.65%. Study findings and constraints: Expanding Tregs on activated donor B cells appeared to best identify donor-specific TCRbeta clones.

The sequencing input was CD4+ T cells from blood. The chain joins TRBV5-1 to TRBJ1-2, with a tentative D call TRBD1 (5 bases). This TCR was recovered from a human donor in good health. The CDR3 protein is CASSLVVSGPSGYTF. In nucleotides, the CDR3 is TGCGCCAGCAGCTTGGTGGTTTCGGGGCCCTCCGGCTACACCTTC.